The sequence of this T cell receptor beta chain was determined in a study of T-cell memory formation after mild COVID-19. This clonotype was counted between two and nine times. MiXCR, applied by TCRdb to the 5' RACE reads, yields one record per CDR3 protein. The top ten hold about 3.5% of the sample, which has under 300,000 distinct CDR3 sequences, approximately 16% seen once. The CDR3 runs to 17 residues. The V gene's germline CDR1 is KGHSH and CDR2 LQKENI. The junction had 16 bases not matched to a gene; V was cut back by 0 bases and J by 15 bases. The sequencing sample was made of PBMCs or a T cell subset sorted from them (not recorded which). The clonotype comes from a man aged 18 to 35 who had mild COVID-19 (a few samples of this study predate the infection). Cell type and time point are not known. J is TRBJ1-6 and V is TRBV18; 8 bases line up with TRBD1. The CDR3 protein is CASSPPESTGAIIRLHF. CDR3 sequence (DNA): TGTGCCAGCTCACCACCGGAATCGACAGGGGCCATCATACGCCTCCACTTT.